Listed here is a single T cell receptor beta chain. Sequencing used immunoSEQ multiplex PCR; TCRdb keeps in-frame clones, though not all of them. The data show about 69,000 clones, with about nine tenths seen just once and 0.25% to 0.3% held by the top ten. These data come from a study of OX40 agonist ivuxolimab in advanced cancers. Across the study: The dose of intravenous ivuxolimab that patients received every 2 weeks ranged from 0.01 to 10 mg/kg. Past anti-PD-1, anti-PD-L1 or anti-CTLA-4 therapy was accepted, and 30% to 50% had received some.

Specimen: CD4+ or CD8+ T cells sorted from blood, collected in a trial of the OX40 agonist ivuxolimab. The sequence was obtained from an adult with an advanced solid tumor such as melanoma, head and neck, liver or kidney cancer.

CDR3 sequence reads: CASSKQGELDTQYF. The DNA of the CDR3 is TGTGCCAGCAGTAAACAGGGGGAGTTAGATACGCAGTATTTT. The chain joins TRBV27 to TRBJ2-3; 8 nucleotides align to TRBD1. CDR1 MNHEY and CDR2 SMNVEV come from the germline V gene (reference sequence). V lost 5 bases, J lost 5 bases, and 6 bases stayed unmatched. This CDR3 region has 14 residues.